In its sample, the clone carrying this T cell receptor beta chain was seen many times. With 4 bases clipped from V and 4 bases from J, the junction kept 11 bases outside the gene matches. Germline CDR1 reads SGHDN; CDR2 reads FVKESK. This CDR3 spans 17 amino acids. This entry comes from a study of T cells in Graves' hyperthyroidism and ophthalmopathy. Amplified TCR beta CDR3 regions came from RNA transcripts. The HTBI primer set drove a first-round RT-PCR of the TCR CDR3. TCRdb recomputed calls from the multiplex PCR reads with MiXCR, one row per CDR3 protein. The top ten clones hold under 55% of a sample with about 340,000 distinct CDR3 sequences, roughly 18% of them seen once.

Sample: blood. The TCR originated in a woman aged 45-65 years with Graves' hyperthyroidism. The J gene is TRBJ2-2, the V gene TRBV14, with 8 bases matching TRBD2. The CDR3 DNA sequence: TGTGCCAGCAGCCCGCGAGCGGGGGCGGGTAGCACCGGGGAGCTGTTTTTT. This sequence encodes CASSPRAGAGSTGELFF.